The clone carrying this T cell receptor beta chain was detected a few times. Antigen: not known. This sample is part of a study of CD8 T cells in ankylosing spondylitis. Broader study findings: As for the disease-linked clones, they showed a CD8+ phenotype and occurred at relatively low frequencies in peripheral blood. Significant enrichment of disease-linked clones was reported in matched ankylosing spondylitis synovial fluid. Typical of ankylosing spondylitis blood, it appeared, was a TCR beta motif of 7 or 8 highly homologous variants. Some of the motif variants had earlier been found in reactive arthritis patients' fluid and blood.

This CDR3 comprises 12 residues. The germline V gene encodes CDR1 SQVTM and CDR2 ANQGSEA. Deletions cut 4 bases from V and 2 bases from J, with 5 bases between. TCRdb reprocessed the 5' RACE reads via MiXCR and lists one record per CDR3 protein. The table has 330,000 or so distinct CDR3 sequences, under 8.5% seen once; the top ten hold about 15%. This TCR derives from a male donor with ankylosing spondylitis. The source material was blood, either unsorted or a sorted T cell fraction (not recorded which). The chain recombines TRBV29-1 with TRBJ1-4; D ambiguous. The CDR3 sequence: CSVAQTNEKLFF. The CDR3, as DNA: TGCAGCGTTGCTCAGACTAATGAAAAACTGTTTTTT.